This T cell receptor beta chain was observed in a study of cytotoxic CD8 clonotypes in ibrutinib-treated CLL. Study findings and constraints: Different sampling times were used for sustained-remission and progressing patients.

Sequencing sought depths of 1 in 200,000 to 1 in 1 million T cells. Data came from immunoSEQ multiplex PCR; TCRdb stores just in-frame clones and leaves some out. The sample has about 140,000 clones, 75% to 80% seen once. The CDR3 is 14 amino acids. V lost 4 bases and J lost 4, with 12 bases in between. Germline assignment: CDR1 LGHNA and CDR2 YSLEER. About this clone: Its antigen is not identified.

The rearrangement links TRBV4-3 to TRBJ2-3; no reliable D call. This TCR was sampled from a human donor with chronic lymphocytic leukemia. The input for sequencing was PBMCs, taken after 24 months of ibrutinib treatment. In nucleotides, the CDR3 is TGCGCCAGCAGCCCCGACCCCCCCCCAGATACGCAGTATTTT. Translating gives CASSPDPPPDTQYF.